This paragraph covers one T cell receptor beta chain sequence. Its cognate antigen has yet to be identified. No base quality values were provided; no much bigger clone lies one nucleotide off. TCRbeta CDR3 regions were amplified from genomic DNA using the immunoSEQ Assay, a bias-controlled multiplex PCR. From the authors' description of their analysis: The number of nucleated cells in each sample was estimated from the amplification of reference gene primers within the assay. Sequence reads were collapsed and filtered to measure the absolute abundance of every unique TCRbeta CDR3 rearrangement. For each sample, productive Simpson clonality was calculated by taking the square root of Simpson's diversity index across productive rearrangements. The clones in this table, taken by TCRdb from immuneACCESS, are in-frame only. Not every clone is retained; where verified, under half of the shortfall comes from an unresolved V gene, and the cause of the rest is unknown. V, J and clone size were drawn from that table, and D and trimming were deduced from the DNA. The sample has more than 150,000 clones on record, 85% to 95% of them singletons. The leading ten clones occupy approximately 0.5% of the sample.

The collaborating institutions used their own protocols to collect whole blood in K2EDTA tubes. For TCRbeta analysis, collaborator samples were shipped as frozen whole blood, as isolated PBMCs, or as DNA extracted from either sample type. The CDR1 and CDR2 encoded by the germline V gene are MNHEY and SVGAGI. The cysteine opens and the phenylalanine closes a CDR3 of 16 amino acids. Only the CDR3 DNA is retained, 48 bases long and in frame from the first base. The germline V and J ends show losses of 4 bases and 5 bases respectively, and no gene match explains 10 bases of the junction. This sample was taken from a study of blood T cell repertoires in COVID-19 (dated by TCRdb to 2019 to 2021). For context, the study as a whole: Collaborator samples came from the United States, Italy and Spain and covered acute and convalescent phases of COVID-19. The material from the prospective study consisted of cDNA or gDNA derived from T cells, B-cell-depleted T cells, or PBMCs. Deeply sampled blood TCRbeta repertoires from subjects exposed to, actively infected with, or recovered from COVID-19 were included in the dataset. The repertoires were released in a freely available public database intended as a resource for research on the immune response to SARS-CoV-2. The samples were drawn from the first 160 participants of the ongoing ImmuneRACE study and from 1,254 subjects provided by 6 global collaborators. Sample metadata almost always included a de-identified subject ID, COVID-19 status, age in years and sex. HLA class I and class II types, where available, came from metadata supplied by the sample provider rather than from assay-based typing. The investigation overall reported the following: The quantity of clinical and demographic metadata differed by source and by participant and was supplied without curation.

The rearranged segments are TRBV6-5 and TRBJ1-5; 8 bases in between match TRBD1. This receptor was obtained from a man aged 45-65 years with acute or convalescent COVID-19. Sequencing was carried out using peripheral blood. The sequence in DNA is TGTGCCAGCAGTTCGTACGGCAGGGGGCGCGATCAGCCCCAGCATTTT. The resulting protein is CASSSYGRGRDQPQHF.